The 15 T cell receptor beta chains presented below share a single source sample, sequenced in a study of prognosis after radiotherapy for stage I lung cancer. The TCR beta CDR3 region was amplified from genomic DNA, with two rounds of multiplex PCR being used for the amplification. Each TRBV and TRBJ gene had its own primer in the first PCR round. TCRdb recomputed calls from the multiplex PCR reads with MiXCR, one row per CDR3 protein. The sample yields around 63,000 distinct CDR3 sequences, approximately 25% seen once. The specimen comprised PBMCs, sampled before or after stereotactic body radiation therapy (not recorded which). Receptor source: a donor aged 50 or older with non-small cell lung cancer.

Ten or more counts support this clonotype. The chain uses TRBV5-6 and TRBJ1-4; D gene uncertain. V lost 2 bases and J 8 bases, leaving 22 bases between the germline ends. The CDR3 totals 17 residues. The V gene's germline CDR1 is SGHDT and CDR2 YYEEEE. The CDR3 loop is CASSFAGSGQLGEKLFF. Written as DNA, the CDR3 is TGTGCCAGCAGCTTCGCCGGGTCTGGCCAGCTTGGCGAAAAACTGTTTTTT.

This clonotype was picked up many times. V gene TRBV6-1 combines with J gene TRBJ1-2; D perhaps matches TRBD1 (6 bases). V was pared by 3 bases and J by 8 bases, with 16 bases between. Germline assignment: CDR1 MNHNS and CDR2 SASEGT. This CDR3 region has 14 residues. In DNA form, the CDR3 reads TGTGCCAGCAGTGAGAGGTGGTCAGGGGAAGGCTACACCTTC. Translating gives CASSERWSGEGYTF.

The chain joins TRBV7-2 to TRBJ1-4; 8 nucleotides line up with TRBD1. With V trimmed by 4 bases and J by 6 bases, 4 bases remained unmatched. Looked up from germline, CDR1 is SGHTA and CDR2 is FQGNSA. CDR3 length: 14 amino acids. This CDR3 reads CASSSGTGYEKLFF. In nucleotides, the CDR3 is TGTGCCAGCAGCTCTGGGACAGGTTATGAAAAACTGTTTTTT.

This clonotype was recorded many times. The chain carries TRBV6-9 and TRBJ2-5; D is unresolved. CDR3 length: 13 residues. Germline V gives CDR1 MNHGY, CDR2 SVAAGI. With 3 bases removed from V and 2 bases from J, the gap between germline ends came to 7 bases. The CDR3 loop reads CASSYSGQETQYF. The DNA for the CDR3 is TGTGCCAGCAGTTACTCCGGGCAAGAGACCCAGTACTTC.

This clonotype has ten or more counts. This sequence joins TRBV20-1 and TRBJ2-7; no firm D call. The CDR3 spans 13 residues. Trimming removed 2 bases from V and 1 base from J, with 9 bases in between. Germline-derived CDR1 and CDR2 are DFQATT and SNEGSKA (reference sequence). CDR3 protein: CSARLGSSYEQYF. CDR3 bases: TGCAGTGCTAGATTGGGGTCTTCCTACGAGCAGTACTTC.

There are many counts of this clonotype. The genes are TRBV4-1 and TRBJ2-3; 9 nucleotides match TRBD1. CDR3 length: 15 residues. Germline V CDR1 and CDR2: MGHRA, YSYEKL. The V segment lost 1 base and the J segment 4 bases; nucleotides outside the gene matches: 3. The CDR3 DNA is TGCGCCAGCAGCCAAGTGGGACAGGGCGCAGATACGCAGTATTTT. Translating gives CASSQVGQGADTQYF.

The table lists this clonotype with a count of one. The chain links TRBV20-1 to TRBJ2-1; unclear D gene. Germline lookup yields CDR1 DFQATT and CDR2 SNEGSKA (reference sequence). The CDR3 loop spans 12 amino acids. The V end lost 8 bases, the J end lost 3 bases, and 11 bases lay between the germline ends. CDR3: CSSSESYNEQFF. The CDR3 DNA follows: TGCAGTTCTTCCGAAAGCTACAATGAGCAGTTCTTC.

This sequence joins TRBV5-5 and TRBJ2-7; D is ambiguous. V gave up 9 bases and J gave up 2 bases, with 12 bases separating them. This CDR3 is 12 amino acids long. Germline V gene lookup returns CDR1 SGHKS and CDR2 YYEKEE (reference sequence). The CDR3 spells CAINSDPYEQYF. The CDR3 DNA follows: TGTGCCATCAACTCAGACCCCTACGAGCAGTACTTC.

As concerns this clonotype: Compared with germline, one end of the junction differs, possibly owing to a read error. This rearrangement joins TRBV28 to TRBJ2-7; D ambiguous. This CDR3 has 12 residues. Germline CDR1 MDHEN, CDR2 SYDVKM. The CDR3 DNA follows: TGTTCCAGCAGTTCCTCCCTCTACGAGCAGTACTTC. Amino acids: CSSSSSLYEQYF.

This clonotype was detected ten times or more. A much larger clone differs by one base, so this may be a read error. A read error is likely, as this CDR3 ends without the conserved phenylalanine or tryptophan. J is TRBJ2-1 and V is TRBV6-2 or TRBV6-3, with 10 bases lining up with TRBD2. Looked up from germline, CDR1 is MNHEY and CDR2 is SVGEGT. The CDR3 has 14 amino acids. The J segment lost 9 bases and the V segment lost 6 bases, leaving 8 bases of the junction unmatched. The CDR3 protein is CASSSGGARGEQFL. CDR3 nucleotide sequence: TGTGCCAGCAGCAGCGGGGGGGCCAGGGGTGAGCAGTTCCTC.

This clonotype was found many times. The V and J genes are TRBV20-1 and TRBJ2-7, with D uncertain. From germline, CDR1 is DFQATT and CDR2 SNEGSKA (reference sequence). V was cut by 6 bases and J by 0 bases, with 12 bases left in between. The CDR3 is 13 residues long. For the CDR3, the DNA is TGCAGTGCACCCAACCCTCCCTCCTACGAGCAGTACTTC. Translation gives CSAPNPPSYEQYF.

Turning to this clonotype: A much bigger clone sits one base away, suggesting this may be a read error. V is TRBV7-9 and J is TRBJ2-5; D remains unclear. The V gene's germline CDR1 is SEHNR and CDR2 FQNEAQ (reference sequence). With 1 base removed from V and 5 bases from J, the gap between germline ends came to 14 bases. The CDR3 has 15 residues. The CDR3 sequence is CASSLVGIAGETQYF. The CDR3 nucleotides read TGTGCCAGCAGCTTAGTGGGGATAGCCGGGGAGACCCAGTACTTC. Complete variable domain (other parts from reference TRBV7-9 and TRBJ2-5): DTGVSQNPRHKITKRGQNVTFRCDPISEHNRLYWYRQTLGQGPEFLTYFQNEAQLEKSRLLSDRFSAERPKGSFSTLEIQRTEQGDSAMYLCASSLVGIAGETQYFGPGTRLLVL.

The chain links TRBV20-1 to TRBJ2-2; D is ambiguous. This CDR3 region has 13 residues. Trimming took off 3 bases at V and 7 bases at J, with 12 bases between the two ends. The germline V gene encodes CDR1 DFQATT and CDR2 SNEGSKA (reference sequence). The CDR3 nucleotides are TGCAGTGCTAGGGAAAAAGGGTGCGGGGAGCTGTTTTTT. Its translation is CSAREKGCGELFF.

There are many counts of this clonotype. In DNA, the CDR3 is TGCAGTGCTAGAGACACCCGCGGGATTGAAGCTTTCTTT. It specifies CSARDTRGIEAFF. The chain recombines TRBV20-1 with TRBJ1-1; D remains ambiguous. V lost 0 bases, J lost 7 bases, and 12 bases lay in between. Germline CDR1 reads DFQATT; CDR2 reads SNEGSKA (reference sequence). The CDR3 sequence is 13 residues long.

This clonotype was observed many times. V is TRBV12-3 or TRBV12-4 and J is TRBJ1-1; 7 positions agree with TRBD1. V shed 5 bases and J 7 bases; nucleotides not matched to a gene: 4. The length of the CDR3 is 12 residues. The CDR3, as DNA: TGTGCCAGCAGTAGGGGACAGCTTGAAGCTTTCTTT. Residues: CASSRGQLEAFF.